The TCR beta chain described here comes from a study of OX40 agonist ivuxolimab in advanced cancers. Study-level information: Patients received the agonistic anti-OX40 (CD134) antibody ivuxolimab. Study results and limitations: Some of the lowest clonal expansion was seen in partial responders at 0.1-3.0 mg/kg.

About this clone: The antigen remains unidentified.

The CDR3 length is 14 residues. Trimming took 5 bases from V and 7 from J, leaving 18 bases between them. Germline lookup yields CDR1 LGHNA and CDR2 YNFKEQ. Blood specimens came from baseline, cycle 4 day 1, and cycle 7 day 1. Clones were read by immunoSEQ multiplex PCR, and TCRdb kept only the in-frame ones, dropping some. Of some 100,000 clones listed, about nine tenths are singletons. The sequenced sample was CD4+ or CD8+ T cells sorted from blood, obtained in a trial of the OX40 agonist ivuxolimab. The origin of this receptor is an adult with an advanced solid tumor such as melanoma, head and neck, liver or kidney cancer. The V gene is TRBV4-2, the J gene TRBJ2-7, with D tentatively TRBD1 (6 bases). Here the CDR3 reads CASSWDKTYGEQYF. CDR3 in DNA: TGTGCCAGCAGCTGGGACAAGACCTACGGGGAGCAGTACTTC.